One sample yielded the 31 T cell receptor beta chains listed below, sequenced in a study of OX40 agonist ivuxolimab in advanced cancers. The table came from immunoSEQ multiplex PCR; TCRdb's copy has only in-frame clones and leaves some out. Seen here are about 70,000 clones, approximately 92% observed once, and the top ten hold 4.8%. This specimen was CD4+ or CD8+ T cells sorted from blood, taken in a trial of the OX40 agonist ivuxolimab. Source of these receptors: an adult with an advanced solid tumor such as melanoma, head and neck, liver or kidney cancer.

The gene calls are TRBV5-4 and TRBJ2-7; 9 bases are a match to TRBD2. The germline CDR1 and CDR2 sequences are SGHNT and YYREEE (reference sequence). The CDR3 contains 13 residues. Germline trimming cut 6 bases from V and 5 bases from J; bases unmatched to any gene: 6. The CDR3 DNA is TGTGCCAGCACAAACGGCGGGAGGGACGAGCAGTACTTC. It yields the protein CASTNGGRDEQYF.

This chain joins TRBV7-3 and TRBJ2-5; a weak D match, TRBD2 (6 bases). Germline loops: CDR1 SGHTA, CDR2 FQGTGA. CDR3 size: 13 residues. The V end lost 4 bases, the J end lost 2 bases, and 8 bases lay between the germline ends. CDR3 sequence reads: CASSSGLQETQYF. CDR3 DNA: TGTGCCAGCAGCTCGGGACTTCAAGAGACCCAGTACTTC.

The J gene is TRBJ2-4, the V gene TRBV4-3; no reliable D call. CDR1 and CDR2 from the germline V gene are LGHNA and YSLEER. Trimming left V 0 bases short and J 5 bases short, with 5 bases between. This CDR3 comprises 13 residues. The CDR3 region is CASSQDSQNIQYF. The CDR3 nucleotides read TGCGCCAGCAGCCAAGATTCCCAAAACATTCAGTACTTC.

In nucleotides, the CDR3 is TGTGCCAGCAGGGAGGACAGGGTGTTGAATGAGCAGTTCTTC. Its protein is CASREDRVLNEQFF. The chain couples TRBV28 to TRBJ2-1; TRBD1 agrees at 8 bases. V was clipped by 6 bases and J by 7 bases; unmatched bases: 8. Germline CDR1 and CDR2: MDHEN and SYDVKM. This CDR3 has 14 amino acids. Together with reference TRBV28 and TRBJ2-1, the CDR3 gives the full variable domain: DVKVTQSSRYLVKRTGEKVFLECVQDMDHENMFWYRQDPGLGLRLIYFSYDVKMKEKGDIPEGYSVSREKKERFSLILESASTNQTSMYLCASREDRVLNEQFFGPGTRLTVL.

This chain connects TRBV6-1 to TRBJ2-2, with a possible D match to TRBD2 (7 bases). The CDR3 has 17 residues. Germline assignment: CDR1 MNHNS and CDR2 SASEGT. Between the trimmed V and J ends, which lost 3 bases and 6 bases, there was a span of 20 bases. The CDR3 DNA reads TGTGCCAGCAGTGAGAGGGGGGCAGGACTAGTCCCCGGGGAGCTGTTTTTT. The encoded protein is CASSERGAGLVPGELFF.

The chain carries TRBV2 and TRBJ2-5; no definite D call. The length of the CDR3 is 12 residues. Germline lookup yields CDR1 SNHLY and CDR2 FYNNEI. V lost 9 bases to trimming and J lost 5 bases, with 13 bases between them. CDR3 loop: CARASRVETQYF. As DNA, the CDR3 is TGTGCCAGAGCCTCTCGAGTGGAGACCCAGTACTTC.

V usage is TRBV23-1 and J usage is TRBJ1-1, with D unclear. TRBV23-1 is noted as an ORF with a role that remains uncertain. The CDR3 contains 18 residues. Trimming cost V 0 bases and J 4 bases, with 21 bases left between them. CDR3 sequence reads: CASSQSSSLKLRCTEAFF. CDR3 bases: TGCGCCAGCAGTCAATCCTCCTCCCTCAAATTGAGGTGCACTGAAGCTTTCTTT.

This chain uses TRBV13 with TRBJ1-2; D is ambiguous. Trimming took off 0 bases at V and 4 bases at J, with 9 bases between the two ends. The germline CDR1 and CDR2 sequences are PRHDT and FYEKMQ (reference sequence). The CDR3 runs 14 residues. CDR3 bases: TGTGCCAGCAGCTTAGGTATTGGAGGCTATGGCTACACCTTC. Amino acids: CASSLGIGGYGYTF.

The chain links TRBV5-6 to TRBJ2-7; 7 bases match TRBD1. Looked up from germline, CDR1 is SGHDT and CDR2 is YYEEEE. Germline trimming cut 2 bases from V and 9 bases from J; bases unmatched to any gene: 5. The CDR3 runs 12 residues. CDR3 in amino acids: CASSFTQGTQYF. The DNA for the CDR3 is TGTGCCAGCAGCTTTACACAGGGGACGCAGTACTTC.

The chain recombines TRBV11-2 with TRBJ2-3; D remains unclear. The CDR3 is 13 residues long. Germline assignment: CDR1 SGHAT and CDR2 FQNNGV. Deletions cut 0 bases from V and 5 bases from J, with 6 bases between. The CDR3 DNA sequence: TGTGCCAGCAGCTTAGATCGAGTAGATACGCAGTATTTT. Its translation is CASSLDRVDTQYF.

The V call is TRBV11-2, the J call TRBJ1-6, with D possibly TRBD1 on 6 matching bases. The germline CDR1 and CDR2 sequences are SGHAT and FQNNGV. Trimming cost V 0 bases and J 9 bases, with 27 bases left between them. This CDR3 is built from 20 residues. The CDR3 loop is CASSLDLQGSLRRRGSPLHF. CDR3 DNA sequence: TGTGCCAGCAGCTTAGACCTTCAGGGGTCGTTAAGACGTAGGGGTTCACCCCTCCACTTT.

The chain recombines TRBV6-5 with TRBJ2-7; no definite D call. V lost 8 bases and J lost 0, with 14 bases in between. CDR3 size: 14 residues. Germline V gene sequence: CDR1 MNHEY, CDR2 SVGAGI. The CDR3 DNA follows: TGTGCCAGCCAACCCAGTTGGACCTCCTACGAGCAGTACTTC. Its protein product is CASQPSWTSYEQYF.

This clone occurred once. The rearrangement uses TRBV7-3 and TRBJ1-6, with D perhaps TRBD1 (6 bases). The CDR3 length is 14 residues. Germline-derived CDR1 and CDR2 are SGHTA and FQGTGA. V lost 5 bases and J lost 5, with 10 bases in between. DNA for the CDR3: TGTGCCAGCAGCGCGGGACACAATAATTCACCCCTCCACTTT. Its protein product is CASSAGHNNSPLHF.

The rearrangement links TRBV7-8 to TRBJ1-5; maybe TRBD1 (5 bases). With 1 base removed from V and 0 bases from J, the gap between germline ends came to 10 bases. The CDR3 sequence is 16 residues long. The germline V gene encodes CDR1 SGHVS and CDR2 FQNEAQ. CDR3 in amino acids: CASSLVYRYSNQPQHF. Written as DNA, the CDR3 is TGTGCCAGCAGCTTAGTGTACAGGTATAGCAATCAGCCCCAGCATTTT.

The chain employs TRBV19 and TRBJ2-3; D might be TRBD1 or TRBD2, each matching 5 bases. CDR1 LNHDA and CDR2 SQIVND come from the germline V gene (reference sequence). Trimming left V 4 bases short and J 6 bases short, with 8 bases between. The CDR3 has 12 residues. The CDR3 nucleotides are TGTGCCAGTAGTAGAGGGACGGATACGCAGTATTTT. It is translated as CASSRGTDTQYF.

The genes are TRBV7-2 and TRBJ1-2; 12 bases match TRBD1. The CDR3 is 16 amino acids. Germline CDR1 reads SGHTA; CDR2 reads FQGNSA. The J segment lost 8 bases and the V segment lost 5 bases, leaving 12 bases of the junction unmatched. CDR3 amino acids: CASSGLLGQGAVGYTF. The CDR3 DNA is TGTGCCAGCAGCGGGCTGCTGGGACAGGGGGCTGTGGGCTACACCTTC.

The chain employs TRBV19 and TRBJ2-3; TRBD2 is a possible D gene (7 bases). From germline, CDR1 is LNHDA and CDR2 SQIVND (reference sequence). The germline V and J ends were trimmed by 1 base and 4 bases, with 12 bases remaining between them. This CDR3 has 15 residues. In nucleotides, the CDR3 is TGTGCCAGTAGTATAGCAGGGGCGGGGGCAGATACGCAGTATTTT. Amino acid sequence: CASSIAGAGADTQYF.

This rearrangement joins TRBV4-1 to TRBJ1-2, with 8 bases lining up with TRBD1. V dropped 1 base and J dropped 7; count of bases not matched to a gene: 2. The CDR3 totals 13 residues. Germline-derived CDR1 and CDR2 are MGHRA and YSYEKL. The CDR3 sequence: CASSQAGGGGYTF. Here the CDR3 DNA reads TGCGCCAGCAGCCAAGCAGGGGGCGGTGGCTACACCTTC.

The chain uses TRBV11-3 and TRBJ2-7; the D gene is possibly TRBD2 (5 bases). V was pared by 5 bases and J by 5 bases, with 16 bases between. The germline CDR1 and CDR2 sequences are SGHNT and YENEEA. CDR3 length equals 14 residues. CDR3 region: CASSEGRRRDEQYF. For the CDR3, the DNA is TGTGCCAGCAGCGAGGGTCGTCGACGGGACGAGCAGTACTTC.

This clone was counted a single time. The chain couples TRBV5-1 to TRBJ2-7; 7 positions match TRBD2. Trimming removed 1 base from V and 4 bases from J; junction bases left unmatched: 5. CDR3 length: 14 amino acids. CDR1 is SGHRS, CDR2 YFSETQ, per germline. The CDR3 region has the DNA TGCGCCAGCAGCTTGTCGGGACTACAATACGAGCAGTACTTC. This encodes CASSLSGLQYEQYF.

The CDR3 nucleotides are TGTGCCAGCAGTTACGACAGGAATCAGCCCCAGCATTTT. Its protein is CASSYDRNQPQHF. The genes are TRBV25-1 and TRBJ1-5; perhaps TRBD1 as D (6 bases). The CDR3 is 13 residues long. The germline gives CDR1 MGHDK, CDR2 SYGVNS. V gave up 5 bases and J gave up 4 bases, with 9 bases separating them.

The V and J genes are TRBV11-3 and TRBJ1-1; D is undetermined. Germline V lookup: CDR1 SGHNT, CDR2 YENEEA. The germline V and J ends were trimmed by 1 base and 4 bases, with 13 bases remaining between them. This CDR3 has 15 amino acids. The DNA of the CDR3 is TGTGCCAGCAGCTTAGTGTGGGGAGTGAGCACTGAAGCTTTCTTT. Translation gives CASSLVWGVSTEAFF.

The chain carries TRBV20-1 and TRBJ2-5; D is tentatively TRBD1 or TRBD2 (5 bases each). V gave up 7 bases and J gave up 7 bases, with 10 bases separating them. This CDR3 is built from 10 residues. Germline V gives CDR1 DFQATT, CDR2 SNEGSKA (reference sequence). The CDR3 region is CSVGGGTQYF. DNA for the CDR3: TGCAGTGTTGGGGGTGGGACCCAGTACTTC.

The chain employs TRBV18 and TRBJ2-3; D is undetermined. This CDR3 spans 13 amino acids. Trimming pared 0 bases from V and 1 base from J, leaving 2 bases between. Germline lookup yields CDR1 KGHSH and CDR2 LQKENI. In DNA, the CDR3 is TGTGCCAGCTCACCACCGCGCACAGATACGCAGTATTTT. Protein sequence: CASSPPRTDTQYF.

The J gene is TRBJ2-7, the V gene TRBV7-3; a weak D match, TRBD2 (6 bases). CDR1 and CDR2 from the germline V gene are SGHTA and FQGTGA. V was trimmed by 1 base and J by 2 bases, leaving 12 bases between them. This CDR3 region has 15 residues. Written as DNA, the CDR3 is TGTGCCAGCAGCTTAAGCCCTAGCGAGGCCTACGAGCAGTACTTC. It yields the protein CASSLSPSEAYEQYF.

This chain uses TRBV28 with TRBJ2-7; no reliable D call. CDR3 size: 13 residues. Germline lookup yields CDR1 MDHEN and CDR2 SYDVKM. Deletions cut 7 bases from V and 1 base from J, with 11 bases between. DNA for the CDR3: TGTGCCAGCATCCAGCGAGAATCCTACGAGCAGTACTTC. Translated: CASIQRESYEQYF.

The chain uses TRBV28 and TRBJ1-1; no clear D gene. The germline V gene encodes CDR1 MDHEN and CDR2 SYDVKM. Trimming left V 6 bases short and J 6 bases short, with 8 bases between. The CDR3 is made up of 11 amino acids. The CDR3 region is CASSKRAEAFF. The CDR3 DNA sequence: TGTGCCAGCAGCAAAAGGGCTGAAGCTTTCTTT.

The chain uses TRBV7-2 and TRBJ2-7, with D possibly being TRBD1 (5 bases). The V end lost 2 bases, the J end lost 2 bases, and 10 bases lay between the germline ends. There are 14 residues in the CDR3. Per germline, CDR1 SGHTA and CDR2 FQGNSA. CDR3 nucleotide sequence: TGTGCCAGCAGCTTATATCAGGGAACCTACGAGCAGTACTTC. Translated, it gives CASSLYQGTYEQYF.

This sequence joins TRBV28 and TRBJ2-7; D remains unclear. Germline CDR1 and CDR2: MDHEN and SYDVKM. CDR3 length: 14 amino acids. The V and J ends lost 11 bases and 0 bases respectively, with 17 bases between them. In DNA form, the CDR3 reads TGTGCCGCAACAAGAGCAGATAGCTCCTACGAGCAGTACTTC. Protein sequence: CAATRADSSYEQYF.

The gene calls are TRBV5-4 and TRBJ2-1; D may match TRBD1 or TRBD2 (6 bases each). The V end lost 2 bases, the J end lost 9 bases, and 15 bases lay between the germline ends. The CDR3 is made up of 14 amino acids. Germline CDR1 and CDR2: SGHNT and YYREEE (reference sequence). CDR3 bases: TGTGCCAGCAGCTTTAGCGGAACAGGGCGTGAGCAGTTCTTC. Protein product: CASSFSGTGREQFF.

In this sample, this clone turned up once. V usage is TRBV4-1 and J usage is TRBJ1-6; 7 bases line up with TRBD1. The CDR3 has 17 residues. Trimming removed 0 bases from V and 4 bases from J; junction bases left unmatched: 6. CDR1 MGHRA and CDR2 YSYEKL come from the germline V gene. The CDR3 loop reads CASSQDPGTAYNSPLHF. CDR3 nucleotides: TGCGCCAGCAGCCAAGATCCCGGGACAGCATATAATTCACCCCTCCACTTT.